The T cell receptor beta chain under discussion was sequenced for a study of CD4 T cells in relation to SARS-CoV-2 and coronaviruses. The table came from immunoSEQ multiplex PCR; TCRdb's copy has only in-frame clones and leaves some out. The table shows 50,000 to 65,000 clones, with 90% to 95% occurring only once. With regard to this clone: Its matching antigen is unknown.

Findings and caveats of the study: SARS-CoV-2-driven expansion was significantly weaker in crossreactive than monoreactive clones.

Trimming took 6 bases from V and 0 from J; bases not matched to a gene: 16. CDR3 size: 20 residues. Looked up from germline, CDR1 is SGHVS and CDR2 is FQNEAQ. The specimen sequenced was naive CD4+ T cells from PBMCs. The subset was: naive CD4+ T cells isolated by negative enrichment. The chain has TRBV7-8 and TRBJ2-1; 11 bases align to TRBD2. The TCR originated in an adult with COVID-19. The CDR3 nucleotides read TGTGCCAGCAGAAGAAGGTGGACTAGCGGGCTACACACCTCCTACAATGAGCAGTTCTTC. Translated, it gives CASRRRWTSGLHTSYNEQFF.